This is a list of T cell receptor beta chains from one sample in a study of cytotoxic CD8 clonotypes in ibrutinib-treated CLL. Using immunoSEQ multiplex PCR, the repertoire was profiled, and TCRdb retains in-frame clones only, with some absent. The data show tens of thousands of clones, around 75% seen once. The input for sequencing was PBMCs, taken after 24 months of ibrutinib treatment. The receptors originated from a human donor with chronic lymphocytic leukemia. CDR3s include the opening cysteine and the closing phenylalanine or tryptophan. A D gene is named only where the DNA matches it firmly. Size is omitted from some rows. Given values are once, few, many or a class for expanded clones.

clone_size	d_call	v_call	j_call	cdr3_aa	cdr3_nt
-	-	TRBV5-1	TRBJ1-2	CASNLDGQGDNGYTF	TGCGCCAGCAACTTGGACGGCCAGGGAGATAATGGCTACACCTTC
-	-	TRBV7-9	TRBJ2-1	CASSLEGEQFF	TGTGCCAGCAGCTTAGAGGGTGAGCAGTTCTTC
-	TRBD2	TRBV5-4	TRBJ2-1	CASSLGLAAGKNEQFF	TGTGCCAGCAGCCTGGGACTAGCGGCGGGGAAGAATGAGCAGTTCTTC
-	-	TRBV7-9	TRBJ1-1	CASTLGLGVTEAFF	TGTGCCAGCACCCTAGGCTTGGGTGTCACTGAAGCTTTCTTT
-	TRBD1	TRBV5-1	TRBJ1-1	CASSFAGGMNTEAFF	TGCGCCAGCAGCTTCGCAGGGGGCATGAACACTGAAGCTTTCTTT
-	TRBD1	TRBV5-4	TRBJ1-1	CASSIDRGTEAFF	TGTGCCAGCAGCATAGACAGGGGGACTGAAGCTTTCTTT
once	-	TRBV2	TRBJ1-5	CASSGGSGWPQHF	TGTGCCAGCAGTGGAGGGTCCGGGTGGCCCCAGCATTTT
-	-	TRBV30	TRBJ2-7	CAWNRNSVSYEQYF	TGTGCCTGGAATCGTAACTCAGTTAGCTACGAGCAGTACTTC
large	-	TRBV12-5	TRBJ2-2	CASGRRTDYTGELFF	TGTGCTAGTGGCCGCAGGACAGACTACACCGGGGAGCTGTTTTTT
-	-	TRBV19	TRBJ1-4	CASSIVGAREEKLFF	TGTGCCAGTAGTATAGTTGGGGCGCGGGAAGAAAAACTGTTTTTT
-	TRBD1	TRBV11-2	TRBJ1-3	CASSTLTGGAGNTIYF	TGTGCCAGCAGCACACTTACAGGGGGCGCAGGAAACACCATATATTTT
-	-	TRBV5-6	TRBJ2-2	CASSLVGVMDTGELFF	TGTGCCAGCAGCTTGGTAGGAGTTATGGACACCGGGGAGCTGTTTTTT
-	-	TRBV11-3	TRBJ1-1	CASSYSMNTEAFF	TGTGCCAGCAGTTACTCTATGAACACTGAAGCTTTCTTT
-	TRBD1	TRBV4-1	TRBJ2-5	CASSQGQGKETQYF	TGCGCCAGCAGCCAAGGACAGGGGAAAGAGACCCAGTACTTC
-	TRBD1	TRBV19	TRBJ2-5	CASSTTAADRGKAETQYF	TGTGCCAGTAGTACCACCGCCGCGGACAGGGGGAAGGCTGAGACCCAGTACTTC
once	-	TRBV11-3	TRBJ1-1	CASSLERDTEAFF	TGTGCCAGCAGCTTAGAACGGGACACTGAAGCTTTCTTT
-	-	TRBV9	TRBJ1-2	CASSAEQAPTNYGYTF	TGTGCCAGCAGCGCCGAACAGGCCCCTACTAACTATGGCTACACCTTC
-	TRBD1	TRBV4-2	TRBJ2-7	CASSQSQGGIPGQYF	TGTGCCAGCAGCCAATCCCAAGGGGGCATCCCGGGGCAGTACTTC
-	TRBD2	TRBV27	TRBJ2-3	CASSLTGGPDTQYF	TGTGCCAGCAGTTTAACGGGGGGGCCAGATACGCAGTATTTT
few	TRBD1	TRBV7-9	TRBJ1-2	CASSYTGTDGYTF	TGTGCCAGCAGTTATACAGGGACAGATGGCTACACCTTC
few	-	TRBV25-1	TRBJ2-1	CASSPGQGFDEQFF	TGTGCCAGCAGTCCGGGACAAGGGTTCGATGAGCAGTTCTTC
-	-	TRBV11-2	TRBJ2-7	CASRGPTETYEQYF	TGTGCCAGCAGGGGGCCGACGGAGACCTACGAGCAGTACTTC
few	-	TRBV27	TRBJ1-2	CASSPTTANYGYTF	TGTGCCAGCAGTCCCACGACAGCTAACTATGGCTACACCTTC
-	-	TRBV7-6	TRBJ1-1	CASSNPGHLNTEAFF	TGTGCCAGCAGCAACCCGGGGCACCTCAACACTGAAGCTTTCTTT
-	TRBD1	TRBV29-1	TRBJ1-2	CSVEAGTGVYGYTF	TGCAGCGTTGAAGCCGGGACAGGGGTCTATGGCTACACCTTC
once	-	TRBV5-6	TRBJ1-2	CASSLLYGRTNYGYTF	TGTGCCAGCAGCTTACTTTACGGGAGAACTAACTATGGCTACACCTTC
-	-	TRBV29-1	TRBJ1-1	CSSSQGLNTEAFF	TGCAGTTCGTCTCAGGGGCTGAACACTGAAGCTTTCTTT
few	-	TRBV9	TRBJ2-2	CASQGGVAGELFF	TGTGCCAGCCAAGGGGGGGTGGCCGGGGAGCTGTTTTTT
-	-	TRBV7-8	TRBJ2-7	CASSLGPQQYF	TGTGCCAGCAGCTTAGGTCCCCAGCAGTACTTC
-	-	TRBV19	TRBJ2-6	CASSIEGFGGANVLTF	TGTGCCAGTAGTATAGAGGGGTTTGGTGGGGCCAACGTCCTGACTTTC
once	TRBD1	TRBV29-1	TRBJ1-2	CSVDFRDRNGYTF	TGCAGCGTTGATTTTCGGGACAGAAATGGCTACACCTTC
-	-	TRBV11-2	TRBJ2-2	CASTLPSAGAVTNTGELFF	TGTGCCAGCACCTTACCCTCGGCAGGCGCCGTTACGAACACCGGGGAGCTGTTTTTT
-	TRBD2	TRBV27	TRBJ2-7	CASYNGGGEQYF	TGTGCCAGCTATAACGGGGGGGGCGAGCAGTACTTC
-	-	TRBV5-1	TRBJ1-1	CASSLGLGTPNTEAFF	TGCGCCAGCAGCTTGGGCCTAGGGACACCTAACACTGAAGCTTTCTTT
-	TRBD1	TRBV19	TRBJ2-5	CASSTTRSTGVQETQYF	TGTGCCAGTAGTACCACCCGCTCGACAGGGGTCCAAGAGACCCAGTACTTC